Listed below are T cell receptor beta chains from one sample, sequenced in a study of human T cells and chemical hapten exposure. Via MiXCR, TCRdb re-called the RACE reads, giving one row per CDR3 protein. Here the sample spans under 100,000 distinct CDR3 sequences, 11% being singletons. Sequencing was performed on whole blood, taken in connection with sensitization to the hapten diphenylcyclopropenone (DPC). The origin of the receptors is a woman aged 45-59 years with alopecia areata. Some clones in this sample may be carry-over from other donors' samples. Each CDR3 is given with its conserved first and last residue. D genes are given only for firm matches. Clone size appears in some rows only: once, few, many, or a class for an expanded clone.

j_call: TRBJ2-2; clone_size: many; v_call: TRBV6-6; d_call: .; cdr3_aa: CASGRDSITGELFF; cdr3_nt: TGTGCCAGTGGCCGGGACTCTATAACCGGGGAGCTGTTTTTT
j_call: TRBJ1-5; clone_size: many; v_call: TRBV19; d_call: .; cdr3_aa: CASSNVAGANQPQHF; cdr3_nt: TGTGCCAGTAGTAACGTGGCAGGGGCGAATCAGCCCCAGCATTTT
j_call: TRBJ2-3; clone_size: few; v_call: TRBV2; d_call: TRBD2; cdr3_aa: CASSSPGLANTDTQYF; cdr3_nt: TGTGCCAGCAGTTCACCGGGACTAGCGAACACAGATACGCAGTATTTT
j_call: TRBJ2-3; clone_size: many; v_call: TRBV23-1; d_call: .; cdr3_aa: CASTDRFTDTQYF; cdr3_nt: TGCGCCAGCACCGATCGGTTCACAGATACGCAGTATTTT
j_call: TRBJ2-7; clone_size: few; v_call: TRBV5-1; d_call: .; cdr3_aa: CASSHDARSSYEQYF; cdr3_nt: TGCGCCAGCAGCCACGATGCTCGGAGCTCCTACGAGCAGTACTTC
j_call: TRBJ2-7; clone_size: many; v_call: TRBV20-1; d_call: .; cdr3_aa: CSARPLSYEQYF; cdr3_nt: TGCAGTGCGAGACCTTTATCCTACGAGCAGTACTTC
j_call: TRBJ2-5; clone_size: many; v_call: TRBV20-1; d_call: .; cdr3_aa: CSARDWLAMAGTQYF; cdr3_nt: TGCAGTGCTAGAGATTGGCTAGCTATGGCGGGGACCCAGTACTTC
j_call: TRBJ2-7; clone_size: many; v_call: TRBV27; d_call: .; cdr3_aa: CASSLYGPGEQYF; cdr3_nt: TGTGCCAGCAGTTTATACGGCCCTGGGGAGCAGTACTTC
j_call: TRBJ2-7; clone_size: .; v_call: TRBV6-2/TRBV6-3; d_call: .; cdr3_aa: CASSYPQAYEQYF; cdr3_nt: TGTGCCAGCAGTTACCCCCAGGCCTACGAGCAGTACTTC
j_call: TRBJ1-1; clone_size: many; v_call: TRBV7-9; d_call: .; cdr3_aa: CASSLEGRRTEAFF; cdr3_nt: TGTGCCAGCAGCTTAGAGGGCCGGCGGACTGAAGCTTTCTTT
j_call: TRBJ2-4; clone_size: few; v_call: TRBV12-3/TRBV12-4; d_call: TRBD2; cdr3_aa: CASRTGTSMNIQYF; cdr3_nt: TGTGCCAGCAGAACCGGGACTAGTATGAACATTCAGTACTTC
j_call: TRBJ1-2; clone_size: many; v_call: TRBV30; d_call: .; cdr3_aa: CAWSVSAAGGYTF; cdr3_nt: TGTGCCTGGAGTGTATCGGCGGCGGGTGGCTACACCTTC
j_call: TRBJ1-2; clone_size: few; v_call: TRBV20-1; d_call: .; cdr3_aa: CSAFTVYGYTF; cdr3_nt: TGCAGTGCTTTTACCGTCTATGGCTACACCTTC
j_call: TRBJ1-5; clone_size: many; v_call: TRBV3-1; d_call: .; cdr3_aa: CASSPYRDAQPQHF; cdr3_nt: TGTGCCAGCAGCCCCTACAGGGATGCTCAGCCCCAGCATTTT
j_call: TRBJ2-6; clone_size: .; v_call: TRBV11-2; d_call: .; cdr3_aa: CASSNPSSGANVLTF; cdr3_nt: TGTGCCAGCAGCAACCCCAGCTCTGGGGCCAACGTCCTGACTTTC
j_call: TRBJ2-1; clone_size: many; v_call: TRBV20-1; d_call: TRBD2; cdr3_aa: CSASTSGRSAYNEQFF; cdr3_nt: TGCAGTGCTTCCACTAGCGGGAGATCGGCCTACAATGAGCAGTTCTTC
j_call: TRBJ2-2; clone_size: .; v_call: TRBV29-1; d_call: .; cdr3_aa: CSTKWAGELFF; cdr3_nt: TGCAGCACGAAGTGGGCCGGGGAGCTGTTTTTT
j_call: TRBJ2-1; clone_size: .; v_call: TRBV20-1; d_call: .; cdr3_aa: CSASFGLPEVEQFF; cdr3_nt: TGCAGTGCTAGTTTCGGTCTACCAGAGGTTGAGCAGTTCTTC
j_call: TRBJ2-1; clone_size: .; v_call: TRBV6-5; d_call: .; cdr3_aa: CASSSRPLYNEQFF; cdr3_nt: TGTGCCAGCAGTTCCCGGCCCCTTTACAATGAGCAGTTCTTC
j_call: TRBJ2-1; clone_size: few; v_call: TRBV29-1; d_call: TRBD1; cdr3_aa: CSVRDRLYNEQFF; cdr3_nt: TGCAGCGTTCGGGACAGATTATACAATGAGCAGTTCTTC
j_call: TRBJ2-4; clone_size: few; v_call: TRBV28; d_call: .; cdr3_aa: CASSLGRDPLSIQYF; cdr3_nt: TGTGCCAGCAGTTTGGGCAGGGACCCGTTGAGCATTCAGTACTTC
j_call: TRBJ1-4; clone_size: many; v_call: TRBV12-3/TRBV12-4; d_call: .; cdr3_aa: CASRLDSEKLFF; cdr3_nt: TGTGCCAGCAGACTCGACAGTGAAAAACTGTTTTTT
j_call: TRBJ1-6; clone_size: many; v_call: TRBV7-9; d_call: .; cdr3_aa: CASTPGDSLDSPLHF; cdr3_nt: TGTGCCAGCACCCCAGGGGACTCGCTTGATTCACCCCTCCACTTT
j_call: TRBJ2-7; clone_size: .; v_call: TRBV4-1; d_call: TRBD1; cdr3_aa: CASSRGQGEGYEQYF; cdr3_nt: TGCGCCAGCAGCCGAGGACAGGGTGAGGGCTACGAGCAGTACTTC
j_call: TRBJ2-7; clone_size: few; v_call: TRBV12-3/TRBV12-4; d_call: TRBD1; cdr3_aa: CASSLRQGYEQYF; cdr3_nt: TGTGCCAGCAGTTTGAGACAGGGCTACGAGCAGTACTTC
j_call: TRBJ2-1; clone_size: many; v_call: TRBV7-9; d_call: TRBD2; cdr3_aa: CASGGGSNEQFF; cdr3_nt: TGTGCCTCGGGCGGGGGGAGCAATGAGCAGTTCTTC
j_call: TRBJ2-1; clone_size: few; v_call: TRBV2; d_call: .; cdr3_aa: CASNVMGFYNEQFF; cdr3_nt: TGTGCCAGCAATGTTATGGGATTCTACAATGAGCAGTTCTTC
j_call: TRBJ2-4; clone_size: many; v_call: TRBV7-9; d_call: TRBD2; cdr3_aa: CASSLLREGGNIQYF; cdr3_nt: TGTGCCAGCAGCTTATTGCGGGAGGGGGGAAACATTCAGTACTTC
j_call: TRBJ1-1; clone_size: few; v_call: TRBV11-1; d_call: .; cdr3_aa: CASSLITRAEAFF; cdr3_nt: TGTGCCAGCAGCTTAATTACTCGAGCTGAAGCTTTCTTT
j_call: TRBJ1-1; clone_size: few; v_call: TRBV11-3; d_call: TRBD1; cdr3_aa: CASSATGRKTEAFF; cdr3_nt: TGTGCCAGCAGCGCGACAGGGAGGAAAACTGAAGCTTTCTTT
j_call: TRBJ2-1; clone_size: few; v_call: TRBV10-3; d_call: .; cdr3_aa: CAIREGSLIKEQFF; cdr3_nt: TGTGCCATCAGGGAGGGGAGCCTTATCAAGGAGCAGTTCTTC
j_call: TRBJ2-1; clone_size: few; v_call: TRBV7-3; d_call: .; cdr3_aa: CASSSGGSGNEQFF; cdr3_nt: TGTGCCAGCAGCTCAGGAGGATCGGGCAATGAGCAGTTCTTC
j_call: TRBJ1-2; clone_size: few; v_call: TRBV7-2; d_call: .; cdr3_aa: CASSLSRVNYGYTF; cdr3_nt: TGTGCCAGCAGCTTAAGCCGTGTTAACTATGGCTACACCTTC
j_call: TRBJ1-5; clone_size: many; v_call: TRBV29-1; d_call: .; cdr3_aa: CSVREGNQPQHF; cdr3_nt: TGCAGCGTCAGGGAAGGCAATCAGCCCCAGCATTTT
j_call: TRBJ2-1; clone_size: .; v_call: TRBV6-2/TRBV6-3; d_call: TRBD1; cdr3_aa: CASNRDRVYNEQFF; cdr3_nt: TGTGCCAGCAACAGGGACAGGGTCTACAATGAGCAGTTCTTC
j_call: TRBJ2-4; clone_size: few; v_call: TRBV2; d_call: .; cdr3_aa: CASTWEDIQYF; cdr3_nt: TGTGCCAGCACCTGGGAGGACATTCAGTACTTC
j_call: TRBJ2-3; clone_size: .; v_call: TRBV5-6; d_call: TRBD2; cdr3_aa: CASSLPTSGADTQYF; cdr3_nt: TGTGCCAGCAGCTTGCCAACTAGCGGGGCAGATACGCAGTATTTT
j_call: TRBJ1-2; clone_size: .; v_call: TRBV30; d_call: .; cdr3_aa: CAWSAQVGYGYTF; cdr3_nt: TGTGCCTGGTCTGCCCAGGTAGGGTATGGCTACACCTTC